This T cell receptor beta chain was sequenced in a study of graft-versus-host responses after intestinal transplantation. Study information: Multivisceral, liver-intestinal, or isolated intestinal transplants were given to recipients.

Sequenced by immunoSEQ multiplex PCR; TCRdb stores in-frame clones only, minus some. Here the sample spans approximately 22,000 clones, around 42% being singletons. Whole-study findings and limits: Patients who carried graft-donor T cell macrochimerism also had high graft-versus-host to host-versus-graft clonal ratios in their allografts.

This CDR3 is 16 amino acids long. The V and J ends lost 6 bases and 3 bases respectively, with 20 bases between them. Germline V gene lookup returns CDR1 ENHRY and CDR2 SYGVKD. Once the reaction had ended, proliferating CFSE-low CD3+CD4+ and CD3+CD8+ responders were sorted. The receptor was derived from a human patient who received an intestinal transplant. The chain couples TRBV10-3 to TRBJ1-1, with D possibly TRBD1 on 6 matching bases. Sequenced material: alloreactive CD4+ T cells from a mixed lymphocyte reaction culture, taken before intestinal transplant. This sample's subset: CFSE-low proliferating T cells sorted from approximately 6-day pre-transplant mixed lymphocyte reaction (GvH or HvG direction). CDR3 in DNA: TGTGCCATCAGCGATCTCACAGGGTCCGGGGACACTGAAGCTTTCTTT. Encoded protein: CAISDLTGSGDTEAFF.